Presented here are 29 T cell receptor beta chains from one specimen sequenced in a study of blood T cell repertoires in COVID-19 (dated by TCRdb to the early 2020s). Libraries came from the immunoSEQ multiplex PCR assay. The table was pulled from immuneACCESS by TCRdb, which kept in-frame rearrangements only. Such tables lose some clones; where checked, under half of the loss comes from unresolved V genes, and the rest has no known cause. Within this sample are over 250,000 clones, with around 90% of them counted one time only. The top ten clonotypes cover roughly 2.3% of the sample. The source material was peripheral blood. These receptors all stem from a man between 50 and 59 years old with acute or convalescent COVID-19.

The CDR3 nucleotides read TGTGCCAGCAGCCAAGGGACAGGGGCGGGAGATTCACCCCTCCACTTT. Translating it yields CASSQGTGAGDSPLHF. The chain carries TRBV3-1 (or the pseudogene TRBV3-2) and TRBJ1-6; 9 bases line up with TRBD1. Trimming at V came to 1 base and at J to 8 bases, leaving 6 bases not matched to a gene. The germline V gene has CDR1 LGHDT and CDR2 YNNKEL (reference sequence). CDR3 length equals 16 residues.

This clone occurred once. This chain links TRBV5-6 with TRBJ2-2; 7 bases agree with TRBD1. The CDR3 totals 13 residues. CDR1 is SGHDT, CDR2 YYEEEE, per germline. The J segment lost 6 bases and the V segment lost 3 bases, leaving 2 bases of the junction unmatched. CDR3: CASSSRGSGELFF. In DNA, the CDR3 is TGTGCCAGCAGCTCCAGGGGGTCCGGGGAGCTGTTTTTT.

CDR3: CASSADTYSNQPQHF. The CDR3 DNA sequence: TGTGCCAGCAGCGCGGACACTTATAGCAATCAGCCCCAGCATTTT. The chain has TRBV7-6 and TRBJ1-5, with D perhaps matching TRBD1 (5 bases). This CDR3 contains 15 residues. Germline V gene lookup returns CDR1 SGHVS and CDR2 FNYEAQ. V was shortened by 5 bases and J by 0 bases, with 11 bases between the two germline ends.

The rearrangement joins TRBV11-2 to TRBJ1-1; 9 bases match TRBD1. CDR1 and CDR2 (germline): SGHAT, FQNNGV. This CDR3 is 18 amino acids long. V gave up 6 bases and J gave up 0 bases; unmatched junction bases: 14. The CDR3: CASRSGSGTGILNTEAFF. The CDR3 nucleotides are TGTGCCAGCAGATCCGGTTCCGGGACAGGGATTTTGAACACTGAAGCTTTCTTT.

This chain links TRBV19 with TRBJ2-2; 8 bases fit TRBD1. Germline V lookup: CDR1 LNHDA, CDR2 SQIVND (reference sequence). There are 16 residues in the CDR3. V shed 8 bases, J shed 3 bases, and the junction held 11 bases outside the gene matches. The CDR3 reads CASSPLDRGDTGELFF. CDR3 nucleotide sequence: TGTGCCAGTTCACCCCTCGACAGGGGCGACACCGGGGAGCTGTTTTTT.

This clone has a handful of counts. The chain links TRBV24-1 to TRBJ2-5, with 12 bases matching TRBD1. CDR1 is KGHDR, CDR2 SFDVKD, per germline. V lost 10 bases and J lost 4; bases outside the gene matches: 9. The CDR3 consists of 15 residues. The DNA for the CDR3 is TGTGCCACAGTTCCCGGGACAGGGGGCAGAGAGACCCAGTACTTC. Translated: CATVPGTGGRETQYF.

The rearrangement uses TRBV9 and TRBJ2-5, with a tentative D call TRBD2 (7 bases). V dropped 3 bases and J dropped 4 bases, with 16 bases sitting between them. Germline V gene sequence: CDR1 SGDLS, CDR2 YYNGEE. CDR3 length equals 15 residues. CDR3 protein: CASSAPGGLGETQYF. The CDR3 DNA reads TGTGCCAGCAGCGCCCCCGGGGGGCTTGGAGAGACCCAGTACTTC.

The genes are TRBV5-5 and TRBJ2-7, with TRBD1 identical over 9 bases. V lost 4 bases, J lost 3 bases, and 11 bases stayed unmatched. Germline V gene sequence: CDR1 SGHKS, CDR2 YYEKEE (reference sequence). The CDR3 totals 16 residues. For the CDR3, the DNA is TGTGCCAGCAGCCCGGAAAACCCGGGACAGGGCTACGAGCAGTACTTC. Translating it yields CASSPENPGQGYEQYF.

The chain employs TRBV27 and TRBJ1-1; 7 bases are shared with TRBD1. CDR3 length equals 14 residues. V gave up 5 bases and J gave up 2 bases; unmatched junction bases: 5. Germline CDR1 MNHEY, CDR2 SMNVEV (reference sequence). Here the CDR3 reads CASSVRQGNTEAFF. CDR3 DNA sequence: TGTGCCAGCAGTGTCCGACAGGGAAACACTGAAGCTTTCTTT.

This sequence joins TRBV6-5 and TRBJ2-7; the D gene is possibly TRBD2 (6 bases). This CDR3 is 16 amino acids long. V gave up 1 base and J gave up 3 bases, with 16 bases separating them. Germline V gives CDR1 MNHEY, CDR2 SVGAGI. The CDR3 DNA reads as TGTGCCAGCAGTTACTTCGGCGGGGCCGGGGGCTACGAGCAGTACTTC. Its translation is CASSYFGGAGGYEQYF.

The CDR3 sequence: CASSLSQGSGNTIYF. DNA of the CDR3: TGTGCCAGCAGCTTGAGTCAGGGGAGTGGAAACACCATATATTTT. The chain uses TRBV5-6 and TRBJ1-3; D is possibly TRBD1 (6 bases). Trimming removed 1 base from V and 3 bases from J, with 11 bases in between. The CDR3 has 15 residues. Germline CDR1 reads SGHDT; CDR2 reads YYEEEE.

The gene calls are TRBV5-4 and TRBJ1-3, with D perhaps TRBD1 (6 bases). V was shortened by 4 bases and J by 2 bases, with 16 bases between the two germline ends. The CDR3 is made up of 16 amino acids. The V gene's germline CDR1 is SGHNT and CDR2 YYREEE (reference sequence). In nucleotides, the CDR3 is TGTGCCAGCAGCACTGGACAGCCACGGGCTGGAAACACCATATATTTT. Its protein is CASSTGQPRAGNTIYF. Variable domain in full (rest from reference TRBV5-4 and TRBJ1-3): ETGVTQSPTHLIKTRGQQVTLRCSSQSGHNTVSWYQQALGQGPQFIFQYYREEENGRGNFPPRFSGLQFPNYSSELNVNALELDDSALYLCASSTGQPRAGNTIYFGEGSWLTVV.

The chain couples TRBV6-1 to TRBJ2-5; 11 bases are shared with TRBD2. Germline-derived CDR1 and CDR2 are MNHNS and SASEGT. The CDR3 has 15 amino acids. V was pared by 3 bases and J by 3 bases, with 3 bases of the junction left unmatched. The CDR3 nucleotides read TGTGCCAGCAGTGAGACTAGCGGGACGAAAGAGACCCAGTACTTC. Encoded protein: CASSETSGTKETQYF.

The V call is TRBV3-1 (or the pseudogene TRBV3-2), the J call TRBJ1-3; the match to TRBD1 covers 10 bases. The CDR3 sequence is 18 residues long. Unmatched junction bases numbered 13, after V lost 1 base and J lost 7 bases. Germline V gives CDR1 LGHDT, CDR2 YNNKEL (reference sequence). DNA of the CDR3: TGTGCCAGCAGCCAAGGACTCGATCGACAGGGGGCGAAGAACACCATATATTTT. Translating gives CASSQGLDRQGAKNTIYF.

The chain links TRBV9 to TRBJ1-5, with unresolved D. The V gene lost 4 bases and the J gene lost 5 bases, with 19 bases spanning the gap. Germline V gives CDR1 SGDLS, CDR2 YYNGEE. This CDR3 comprises 16 residues. Here the CDR3 reads CASSPLPGGTYQPQHF. The CDR3 coding sequence is TGTGCCAGCAGCCCTTTACCGGGAGGAACCTATCAGCCCCAGCATTTT.

The rearrangement links TRBV2 to TRBJ2-2, with D possibly being TRBD1 (5 bases). Germline V gives CDR1 SNHLY, CDR2 FYNNEI. Trimming cost V 3 bases and J 7 bases, with 6 bases left between them. The CDR3 length is 12 residues. The CDR3 coding sequence is TGTGCCAGCAGTGAGGGGCTCGGGGAGCTGTTTTTT. Translating it yields CASSEGLGELFF.

The chain uses TRBV10-3 and TRBJ2-1; 8 positions agree with TRBD2. Germline assignment: CDR1 ENHRY and CDR2 SYGVKD. With V trimmed by 0 bases and J by 0 bases, 7 bases remained unmatched. The CDR3 consists of 18 residues. As DNA, the CDR3 is TGTGCCATCAGTGAGTCAAGAACGGGGGGGAACTCCTACAATGAGCAGTTCTTC. Translated, it gives CAISESRTGGNSYNEQFF.

This clone occurred once. The chain uses TRBV30 and TRBJ2-7, with TRBD2 matching over 11 bases. Germline-derived CDR1 and CDR2 are GTSNPN and SVGIG (reference sequence). CDR3 length equals 15 residues. V trimming: 0 bases; J trimming: 4 bases; junction bases outside the gene matches: 5. The CDR3 sequence: CAWSVIAGGPYEQYF. The CDR3 DNA is TGTGCCTGGAGTGTAATAGCGGGGGGGCCATACGAGCAGTACTTC.

This clone was seen once. The chain couples TRBV9 to TRBJ1-2, with D unclear. Deletions cut 4 bases from V and 3 bases from J, with 10 bases between. The CDR3 totals 13 residues. Per the germline V gene, CDR1 is SGDLS and CDR2 is YYNGEE. CDR3 nucleotide sequence: TGTGCCAGCAGCAGCTCGGGAGACTATGGCTACACCTTC. Protein sequence: CASSSSGDYGYTF. Variable domain in full (rest from reference TRBV9 and TRBJ1-2): DSGVTQTPKHLITATGQRVTLRCSPRSGDLSVYWYQQSLDQGLQFLIQYYNGEERAKGNILERFSAQQFPDLHSELNLSSLELGDSALYFCASSSSGDYGYTFGSGTRLTVV.

This clone was seen only a few times. The V gene is TRBV2, the J gene TRBJ1-1; 9 positions agree with TRBD1. The V gene end was trimmed by 5 bases and the J gene end by 10 bases; junction bases not matched to a gene: 17. This CDR3 contains 16 residues. Germline CDR1 SNHLY, CDR2 FYNNEI. CDR3 residues: CASSQRGGQGVRRAFF. The CDR3 nucleotides are TGTGCCAGCAGTCAAAGGGGGGGACAGGGAGTTAGGAGAGCTTTCTTT. The whole variable domain, filled in from reference TRBV2 and TRBJ1-1, reads EPEVTQTPSHQVTQMGQEVILRCVPISNHLYFYWYRQILGQKVEFLVSFYNNEISEKSEIFDDQFSVERPDGSNFTLKIRSTKLEDSAMYFCASSQRGGQGVRRAFFGQGTRLTVV.

V is TRBV20-1 and J is TRBJ1-4; D gene ambiguous. Germline CDR1 DFQATT, CDR2 SNEGSKA (reference sequence). Between the trimmed V and J ends, which lost 6 bases and 11 bases, there was a span of 13 bases. CDR3 length: 11 residues. Here the CDR3 DNA reads TGCAGTGCCGCTGTGGGAGAGAAACTGTTTTTT. As protein: CSAAVGEKLFF.

V gene TRBV3-1 (or the pseudogene TRBV3-2) combines with J gene TRBJ2-7; possibly TRBD1 for D (6 bases). CDR1 and CDR2 (germline): LGHDT, YNNKEL (reference sequence). The V end lost 1 base, the J end lost 7 bases, and 17 bases lay between the germline ends. The CDR3 contains 15 residues. CDR3 nucleotides: TGTGCCAGCAGCCAAGGGTCTGGGGACACTATTGAGCAGTACTTC. Its translation is CASSQGSGDTIEQYF.

The J gene is TRBJ2-5, the V gene TRBV11-2; D is possibly TRBD1 (6 bases). Trimming removed 2 bases from V and 0 bases from J, with 16 bases in between. The germline CDR1 and CDR2 sequences are SGHAT and FQNNGV. This CDR3 is 17 amino acids long. The CDR3 spells CASSLTTGWQDQETQYF. In nucleotides, the CDR3 is TGTGCCAGCAGCTTAACAACAGGGTGGCAGGACCAAGAGACCCAGTACTTC. The full variable domain, its missing parts supplied by reference TRBV11-2 and TRBJ2-5, is EAGVAQSPRYKIIEKRQSVAFWCNPISGHATLYWYQQILGQGPKLLIQFQNNGVVDDSQLPKDRFSAERLKGVDSTLKIQPAKLEDSAVYLCASSLTTGWQDQETQYFGPGTRLLVL.

The chain carries TRBV19 and TRBJ1-5; no firm D call. The CDR3 has 13 residues. The ends were cut back, 5 bases at V and 3 bases at J, with 8 bases in the middle. Germline CDR1 LNHDA, CDR2 SQIVND (reference sequence). The CDR3 sequence is CASSSQINQPQHF. Here the CDR3 DNA reads TGTGCCAGTAGTTCACAGATCAATCAGCCCCAGCATTTT.

V usage is TRBV5-1 and J usage is TRBJ2-2; the D gene is possibly TRBD1 (5 bases). This CDR3 is 16 amino acids long. Per the germline V gene, CDR1 is SGHRS and CDR2 is YFSETQ. Trimming pared 2 bases from V and 0 bases from J, leaving 11 bases between. CDR3 in amino acids: CASSFQQDPNTGELFF. For the CDR3, the DNA is TGCGCCAGCAGCTTCCAACAGGACCCGAACACCGGGGAGCTGTTTTTT.

The chain employs TRBV5-1 and TRBJ2-2, with 8 bases lining up with TRBD1. Germline CDR1 and CDR2: SGHRS and YFSETQ. Losses at the gene ends were 5 bases for V and 3 bases for J; bases not matched to a gene: 9. The CDR3 totals 16 residues. The CDR3 reads CASSSQGAPDTGELFF. In nucleotides, the CDR3 is TGCGCCAGCAGTTCTCAGGGGGCGCCGGACACCGGGGAGCTGTTTTTT.

This clone was counted only a few times. CDR3 DNA sequence: TGTGCCAGCAGTGGCCTAGGACTAGCGGGGGAGGGGGATGAGCAGTTCTTC. It is translated as CASSGLGLAGEGDEQFF. The gene calls are TRBV25-1 and TRBJ2-1; 13 nucleotides align to TRBD2. With 4 bases clipped from V and 8 bases from J, the junction kept 11 bases outside the gene matches. The germline V gene has CDR1 MGHDK and CDR2 SYGVNS. The CDR3 is made up of 17 amino acids.

The chain joins TRBV5-1 to TRBJ1-1; weak D call: TRBD1 (6 bases). The germline CDR1 and CDR2 sequences are SGHRS and YFSETQ. Trimming cost V 1 base and J 0 bases, with 13 bases left between them. There are 16 residues in the CDR3. The CDR3 DNA reads as TGCGCCAGCAGCTTGACGCAGGGGCTAATGAACACTGAAGCTTTCTTT. It specifies CASSLTQGLMNTEAFF. Complete variable domain (other parts from reference TRBV5-1 and TRBJ1-1): KAGVTQTPRYLIKTRGQQVTLSCSPISGHRSVSWYQQTPGQGLQFLFEYFSETQRNKGNFPGRFSGRQFSNSRSEMNVSTLELGDSALYLCASSLTQGLMNTEAFFGQGTRLTVV.

The V and J genes are TRBV19 and TRBJ1-2; D is perhaps TRBD1 (5 bases). The CDR3 loop spans 14 amino acids. V was trimmed by 2 bases and J by 2 bases, leaving 9 bases between them. The germline CDR1 and CDR2 sequences are LNHDA and SQIVND (reference sequence). Here the CDR3 reads CASSINGGNYGYTF. Written as DNA, the CDR3 is TGTGCCAGTAGTATAAACGGGGGAAACTATGGCTACACCTTC.